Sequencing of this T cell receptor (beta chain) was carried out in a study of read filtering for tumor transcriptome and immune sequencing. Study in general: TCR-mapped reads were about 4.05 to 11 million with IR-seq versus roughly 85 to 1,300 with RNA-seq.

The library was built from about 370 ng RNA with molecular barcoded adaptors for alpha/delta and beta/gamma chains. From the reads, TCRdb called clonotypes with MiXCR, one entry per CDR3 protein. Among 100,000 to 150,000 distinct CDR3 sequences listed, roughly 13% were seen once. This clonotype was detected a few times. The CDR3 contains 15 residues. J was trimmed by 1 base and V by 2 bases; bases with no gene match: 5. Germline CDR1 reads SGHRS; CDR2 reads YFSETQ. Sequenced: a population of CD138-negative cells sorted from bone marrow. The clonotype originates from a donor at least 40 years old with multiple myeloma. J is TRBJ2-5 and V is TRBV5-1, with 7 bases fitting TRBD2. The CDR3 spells CASSFRLAGQETQYF. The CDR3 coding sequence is TGCGCCAGCAGCTTTCGACTAGCCGGCCAAGAGACCCAGTACTTC.